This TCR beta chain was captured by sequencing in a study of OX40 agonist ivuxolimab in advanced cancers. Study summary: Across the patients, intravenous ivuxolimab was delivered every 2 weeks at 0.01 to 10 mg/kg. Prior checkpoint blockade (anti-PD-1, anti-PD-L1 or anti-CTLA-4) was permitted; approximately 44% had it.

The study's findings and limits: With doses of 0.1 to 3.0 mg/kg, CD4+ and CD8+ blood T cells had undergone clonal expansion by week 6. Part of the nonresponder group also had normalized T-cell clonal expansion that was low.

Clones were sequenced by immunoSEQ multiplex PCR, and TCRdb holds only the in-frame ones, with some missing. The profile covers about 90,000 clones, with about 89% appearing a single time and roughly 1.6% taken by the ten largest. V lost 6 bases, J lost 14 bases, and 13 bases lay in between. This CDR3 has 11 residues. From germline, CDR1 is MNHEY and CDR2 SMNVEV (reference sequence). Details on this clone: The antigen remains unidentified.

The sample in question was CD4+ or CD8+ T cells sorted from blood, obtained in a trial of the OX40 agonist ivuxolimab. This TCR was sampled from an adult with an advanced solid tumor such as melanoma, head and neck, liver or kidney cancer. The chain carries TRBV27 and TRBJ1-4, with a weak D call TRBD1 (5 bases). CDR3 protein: CASRQGPTLFF. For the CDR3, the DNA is TGTGCCAGCAGGCAGGGTCCGACCCTGTTTTTT.